This is a list of T cell receptor beta chains from one sample in a study of shared clonotypes between healthy human individuals. Measured with immunoSEQ multiplex PCR; TCRdb has only the in-frame clones, and not every one. This sample has fewer than 1.4 million clones, with approximately 80% found just once. The sample comprised memory CD4+ T cells from PBMCs. The receptors were sampled from a man between 18 and 29 years old in good health. Some clones in this sample may be carry-over from other donors' samples. Both conserved end residues are part of each CDR3. Fields, in order: clone size, J gene, V gene, CDR3 protein. Clone size is shown for a subset of rows, as once, few, many or a class of expanded clone.

few | TRBJ2-2 | TRBV9 | CASSATGIHTGELFF
. | TRBJ1-2 | TRBV2 | CASSVLNSVKFYTF
. | TRBJ2-5 | TRBV11-2 | CASSLIGQAIGTQYF
. | TRBJ2-3 | TRBV30 | CAWSVGTRTTDTQYF
. | TRBJ2-2 | TRBV28 | CASETGTTGELFF
many | TRBJ1-1 | TRBV15 | CATSRDRNTEAFF
. | TRBJ2-5 | TRBV28 | CASGRQETQYF
. | TRBJ1-1 | TRBV5-1 | CASSSSPRPNTEAFF
. | TRBJ2-3 | TRBV11-2 | CASSLGLWDTQYF
. | TRBJ2-7 | TRBV21-1 | CASPIAGGSYEQYF
. | TRBJ2-5 | TRBV29-1 | CSVGPTVGETQYF